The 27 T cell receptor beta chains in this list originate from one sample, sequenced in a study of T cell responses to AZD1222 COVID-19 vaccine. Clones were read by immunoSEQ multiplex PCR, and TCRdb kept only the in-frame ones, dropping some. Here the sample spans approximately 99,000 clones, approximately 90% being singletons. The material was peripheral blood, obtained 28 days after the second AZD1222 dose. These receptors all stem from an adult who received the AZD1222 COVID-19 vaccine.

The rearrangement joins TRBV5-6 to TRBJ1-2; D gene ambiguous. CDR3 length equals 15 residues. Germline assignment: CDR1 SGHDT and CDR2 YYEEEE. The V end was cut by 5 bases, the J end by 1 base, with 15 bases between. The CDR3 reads CASSTPSVLNYGYTF. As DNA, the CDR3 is TGTGCCAGCAGTACCCCCAGTGTACTTAACTATGGCTACACCTTC. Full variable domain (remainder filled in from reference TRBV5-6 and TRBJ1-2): DAGVTQSPTHLIKTRGQQVTLRCSPKSGHDTVSWYQQALGQGPQFIFQYYEEEERQRGNFPDRFSGHQFPNYSSELNVNALLLGDSALYLCASSTPSVLNYGYTFGSGTRLTVV.

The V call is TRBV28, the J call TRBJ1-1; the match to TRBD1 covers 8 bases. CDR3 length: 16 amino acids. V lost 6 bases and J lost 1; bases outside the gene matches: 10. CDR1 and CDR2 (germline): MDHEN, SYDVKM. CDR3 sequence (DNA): TGTGCCAGCAGGCTACTATGGACAGGGCCGAACACTGAAGCTTTCTTT. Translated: CASRLLWTGPNTEAFF.

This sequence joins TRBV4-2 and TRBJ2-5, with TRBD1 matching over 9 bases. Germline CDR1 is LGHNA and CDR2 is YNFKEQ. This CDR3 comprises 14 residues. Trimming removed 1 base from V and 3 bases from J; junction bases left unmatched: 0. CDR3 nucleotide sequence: TGTGCCAGCAGCCAAGGGACAGGGGAAGAGACCCAGTACTTC. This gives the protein CASSQGTGEETQYF.

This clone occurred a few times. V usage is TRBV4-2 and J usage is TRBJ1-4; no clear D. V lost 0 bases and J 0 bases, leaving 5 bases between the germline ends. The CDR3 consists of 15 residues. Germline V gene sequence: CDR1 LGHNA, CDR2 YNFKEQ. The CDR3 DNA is TGTGCCAGCAGCCAAGAACGGACAACTAATGAAAAACTGTTTTTT. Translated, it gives CASSQERTTNEKLFF.

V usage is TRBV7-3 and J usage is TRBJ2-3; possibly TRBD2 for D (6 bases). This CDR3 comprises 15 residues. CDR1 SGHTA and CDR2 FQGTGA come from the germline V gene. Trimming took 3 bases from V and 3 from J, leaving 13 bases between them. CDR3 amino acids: CASSLRTGETDTQYF. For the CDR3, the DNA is TGTGCCAGCAGCTTGAGGACGGGGGAGACAGATACGCAGTATTTT. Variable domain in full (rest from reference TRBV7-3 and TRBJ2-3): GAGVSQTPSNKVTEKGKYVELRCDPISGHTALYWYRQSLGQGPEFLIYFQGTGAADDSGLPNDRFFAVRPEGSVSTLKIQRTERGDSAVYLCASSLRTGETDTQYFGPGTRLTVL.

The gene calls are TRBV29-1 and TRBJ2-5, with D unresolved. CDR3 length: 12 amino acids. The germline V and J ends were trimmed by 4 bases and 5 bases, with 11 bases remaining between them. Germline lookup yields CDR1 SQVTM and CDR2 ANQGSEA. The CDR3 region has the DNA TGCAGCGTTGGGGTTACCATGGAGACCCAGTACTTC. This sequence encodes CSVGVTMETQYF.

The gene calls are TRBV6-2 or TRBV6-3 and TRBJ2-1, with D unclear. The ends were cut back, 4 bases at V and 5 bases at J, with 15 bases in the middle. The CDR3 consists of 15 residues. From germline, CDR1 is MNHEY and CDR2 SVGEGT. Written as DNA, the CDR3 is TGTGCCAGCAGTTTTCTGGGTAGGTCCGACAATGAGCAGTTCTTC. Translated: CASSFLGRSDNEQFF.

The CDR3 region is CASTIGLVTQNEQFF. The CDR3 DNA reads TGCGCCAGCACCATCGGACTAGTAACCCAAAATGAGCAGTTCTTC. V is TRBV5-1 and J is TRBJ2-1; TRBD2 matches at 7 bases. Trimming took 6 bases from V and 7 from J; bases not matched to a gene: 13. Germline lookup yields CDR1 SGHRS and CDR2 YFSETQ. The CDR3 runs to 15 residues.

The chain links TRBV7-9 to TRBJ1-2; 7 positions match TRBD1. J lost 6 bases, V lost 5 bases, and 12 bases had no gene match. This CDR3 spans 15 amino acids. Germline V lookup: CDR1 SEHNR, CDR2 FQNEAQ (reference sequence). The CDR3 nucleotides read TGTGCCAGCAGCCCTTGGGACAGTTTCTCTCATGGCTACACCTTC. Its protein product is CASSPWDSFSHGYTF.

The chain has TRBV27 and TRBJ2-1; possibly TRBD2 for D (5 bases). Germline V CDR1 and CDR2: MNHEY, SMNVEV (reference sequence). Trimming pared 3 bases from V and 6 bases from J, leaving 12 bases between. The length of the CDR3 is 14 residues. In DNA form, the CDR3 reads TGTGCCAGCAGTTTCCTTCTAGCAGGCAATGAGCAGTTCTTC. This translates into CASSFLLAGNEQFF.

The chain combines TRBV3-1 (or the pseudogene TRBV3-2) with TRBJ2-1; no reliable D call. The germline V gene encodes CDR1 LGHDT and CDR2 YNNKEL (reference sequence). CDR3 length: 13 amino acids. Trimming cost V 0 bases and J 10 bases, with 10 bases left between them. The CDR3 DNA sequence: TGTGCCAGCAGCCAAGAAAATGGTTACGAGCAGTTCTTC. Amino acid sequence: CASSQENGYEQFF.

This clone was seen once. The CDR3 region has the DNA TGCAGCGTTCGGACAGGGGGCTTACATTCACCCCTCCACTTT. It codes for CSVRTGGLHSPLHF. J is TRBJ1-6 and V is TRBV29-1, with 11 bases identical to TRBD1. With V trimmed by 5 bases and J by 8 bases, 5 bases remained unmatched. Germline V gene lookup returns CDR1 SQVTM and CDR2 ANQGSEA. CDR3 size: 14 residues.

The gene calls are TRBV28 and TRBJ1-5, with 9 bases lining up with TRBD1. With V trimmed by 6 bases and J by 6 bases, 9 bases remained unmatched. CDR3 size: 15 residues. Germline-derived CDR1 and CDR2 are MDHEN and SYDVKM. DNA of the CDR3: TGTGCCAGCAGCTCGGAGACAGGGGGATTTCAGCCCCAGCATTTT. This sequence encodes CASSSETGGFQPQHF.

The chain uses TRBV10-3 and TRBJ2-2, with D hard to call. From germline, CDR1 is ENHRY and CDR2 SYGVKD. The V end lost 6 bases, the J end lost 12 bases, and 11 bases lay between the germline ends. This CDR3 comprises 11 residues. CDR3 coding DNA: TGTGCCATCAGGACCGGGCCGCAGCTGTTTTTT. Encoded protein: CAIRTGPQLFF.

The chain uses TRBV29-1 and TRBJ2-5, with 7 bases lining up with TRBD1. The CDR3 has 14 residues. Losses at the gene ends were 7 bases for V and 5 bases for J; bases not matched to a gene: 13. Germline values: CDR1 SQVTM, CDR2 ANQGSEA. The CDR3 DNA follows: TGCAGCGGAGTACCCGGGACAGTAGGGGAGACCCAGTACTTC. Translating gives CSGVPGTVGETQYF.

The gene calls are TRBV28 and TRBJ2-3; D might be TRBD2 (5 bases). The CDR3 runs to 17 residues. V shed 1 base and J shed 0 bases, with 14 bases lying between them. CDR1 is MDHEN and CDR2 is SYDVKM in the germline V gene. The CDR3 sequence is CASSLLRTSSSTDTQYF. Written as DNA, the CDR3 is TGTGCCAGCAGTTTATTAAGGACTTCCTCTAGCACAGATACGCAGTATTTT.

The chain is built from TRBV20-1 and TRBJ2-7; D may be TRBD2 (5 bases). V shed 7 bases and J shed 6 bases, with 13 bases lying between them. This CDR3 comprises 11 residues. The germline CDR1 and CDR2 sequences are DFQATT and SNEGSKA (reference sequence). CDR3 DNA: TGCAGTGGAGAACGTCGGGGCGAGCAGTACTTC. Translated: CSGERRGEQYF.

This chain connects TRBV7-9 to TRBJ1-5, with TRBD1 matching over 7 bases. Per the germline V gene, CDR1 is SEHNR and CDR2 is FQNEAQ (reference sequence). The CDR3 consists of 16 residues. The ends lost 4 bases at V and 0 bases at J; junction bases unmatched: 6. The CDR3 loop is CASSSYSGGSNQPQHF. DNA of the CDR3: TGTGCCAGCAGCTCCTACTCAGGGGGTAGCAATCAGCCCCAGCATTTT.

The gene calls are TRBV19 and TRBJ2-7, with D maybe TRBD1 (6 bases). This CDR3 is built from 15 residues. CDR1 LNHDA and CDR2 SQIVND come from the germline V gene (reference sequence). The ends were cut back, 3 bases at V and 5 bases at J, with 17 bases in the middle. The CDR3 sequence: CASSISTGSLNEQYF. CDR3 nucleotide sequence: TGTGCCAGTAGTATTTCAACAGGGTCTTTGAACGAGCAGTACTTC.

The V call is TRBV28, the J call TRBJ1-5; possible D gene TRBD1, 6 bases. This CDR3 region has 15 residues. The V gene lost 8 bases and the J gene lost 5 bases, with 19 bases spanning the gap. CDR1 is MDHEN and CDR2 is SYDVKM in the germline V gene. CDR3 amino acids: CASLASAGEYQPQHF. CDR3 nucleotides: TGTGCCAGCCTTGCCTCGGCAGGGGAATATCAGCCCCAGCATTTT.

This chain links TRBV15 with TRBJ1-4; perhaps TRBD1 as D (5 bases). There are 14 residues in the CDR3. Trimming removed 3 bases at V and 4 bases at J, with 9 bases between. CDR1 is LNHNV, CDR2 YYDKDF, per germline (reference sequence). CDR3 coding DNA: TGTGCCACCAGCAGGGGGGACGGTAATGAAAAACTGTTTTTT. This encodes CATSRGDGNEKLFF.

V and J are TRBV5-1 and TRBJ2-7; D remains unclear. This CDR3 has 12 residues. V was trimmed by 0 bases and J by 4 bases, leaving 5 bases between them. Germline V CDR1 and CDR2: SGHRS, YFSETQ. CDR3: CASSLDRYEQYF. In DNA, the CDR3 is TGCGCCAGCAGCTTGGACAGATACGAGCAGTACTTC.

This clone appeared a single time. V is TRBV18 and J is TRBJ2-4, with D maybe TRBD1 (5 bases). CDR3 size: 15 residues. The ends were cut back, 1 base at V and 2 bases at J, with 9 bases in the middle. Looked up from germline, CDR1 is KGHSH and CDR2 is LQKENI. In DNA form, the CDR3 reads TGTGCCAGCTCACCACGCGACAGTTCCAAAAACATTCAGTACTTC. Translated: CASSPRDSSKNIQYF.

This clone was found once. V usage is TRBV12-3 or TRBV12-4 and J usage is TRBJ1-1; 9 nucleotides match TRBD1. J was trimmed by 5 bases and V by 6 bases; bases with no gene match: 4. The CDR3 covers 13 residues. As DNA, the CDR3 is TGTGCCAGCAGGGCCGGGACAGGGACTGAAGCTTTCTTT. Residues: CASRAGTGTEAFF.

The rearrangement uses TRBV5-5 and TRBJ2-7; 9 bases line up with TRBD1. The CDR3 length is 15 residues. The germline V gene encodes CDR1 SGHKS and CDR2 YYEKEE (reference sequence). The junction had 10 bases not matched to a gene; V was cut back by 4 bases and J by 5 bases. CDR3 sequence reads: CASSLRTGVVDEQYF. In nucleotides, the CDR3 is TGTGCCAGCAGCCTGAGGACAGGGGTGGTCGACGAGCAGTACTTC.

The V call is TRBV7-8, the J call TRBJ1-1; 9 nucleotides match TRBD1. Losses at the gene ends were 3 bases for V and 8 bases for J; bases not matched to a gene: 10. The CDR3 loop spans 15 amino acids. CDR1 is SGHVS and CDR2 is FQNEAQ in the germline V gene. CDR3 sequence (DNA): TGTGCCAGCAGCTTGATACGGGACAGGGTCTCGGAAGCTTTCTTT. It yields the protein CASSLIRDRVSEAFF.

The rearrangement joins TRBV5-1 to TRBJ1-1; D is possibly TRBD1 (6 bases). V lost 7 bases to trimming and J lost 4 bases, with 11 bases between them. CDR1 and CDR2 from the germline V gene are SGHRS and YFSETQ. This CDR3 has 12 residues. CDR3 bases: TGCGCCAGCTTCAAGGGGGGCACTGAAGCTTTCTTT. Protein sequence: CASFKGGTEAFF.